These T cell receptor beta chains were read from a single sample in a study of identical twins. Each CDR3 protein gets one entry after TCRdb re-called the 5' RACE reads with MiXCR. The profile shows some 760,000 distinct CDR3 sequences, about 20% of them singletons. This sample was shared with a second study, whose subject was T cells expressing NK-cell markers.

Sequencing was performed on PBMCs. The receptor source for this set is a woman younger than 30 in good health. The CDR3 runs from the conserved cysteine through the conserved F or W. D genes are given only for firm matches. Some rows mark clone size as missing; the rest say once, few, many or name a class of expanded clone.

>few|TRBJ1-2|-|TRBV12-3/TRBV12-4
CASSPFPRYGYTF
TGTGCCAGCAGCCCATTCCCGAGATATGGCTACACCTTC
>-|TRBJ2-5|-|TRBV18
CASSPPPARAGQETQYF
TGTGCCAGCTCACCACCCCCGGCAAGGGCAGGGCAAGAGACCCAGTACTTC
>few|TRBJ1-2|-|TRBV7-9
CASSLASVGYTF
TGTGCCAGCAGCTTAGCAAGCGTAGGCTACACCTTC
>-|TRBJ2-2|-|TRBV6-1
CASSQGSAPGELFF
TGTGCCAGCAGCCAAGGGTCTGCCCCCGGGGAGCTGTTTTTT
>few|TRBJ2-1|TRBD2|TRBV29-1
CSVARGGRASSYNEQFF
TGCAGCGTTGCGCGCGGCGGGAGGGCAAGCTCCTACAATGAGCAGTTCTTC
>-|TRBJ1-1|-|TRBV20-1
CSAADTGGTEAFF
TGCAGTGCGGCGGACACGGGAGGGACTGAAGCTTTCTTT
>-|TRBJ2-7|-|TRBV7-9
CASTKTDLIPYEQYF
TGTGCCAGCACAAAAACAGATCTTATACCCTACGAGCAGTACTTC
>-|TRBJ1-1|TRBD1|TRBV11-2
CASSVATGGTTEAFF
TGTGCCAGCAGCGTAGCCACAGGGGGCACCACTGAAGCTTTCTTT
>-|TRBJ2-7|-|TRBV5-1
CASSFGGGLREQYF
TGCGCCAGCAGCTTTGGGGGAGGTCTTAGAGAGCAGTACTTC
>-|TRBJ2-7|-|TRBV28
CASSFGSGGRAYYEQYF
TGTGCCAGCAGTTTTGGCTCGGGCGGTAGGGCTTACTACGAGCAGTACTTC
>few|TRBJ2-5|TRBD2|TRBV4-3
CASSQEASGSGETQYF
TGCGCCAGCAGCCAAGAAGCTAGCGGGAGTGGGGAGACCCAGTACTTC
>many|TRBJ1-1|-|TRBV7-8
CASIQGSGYEAFF
TGTGCCAGCATCCAGGGGTCCGGATATGAAGCTTTCTTT
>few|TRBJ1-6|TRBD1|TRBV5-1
CASSFGTELTNSPLHF
TGCGCCAGCAGCTTCGGGACAGAGTTGACCAATTCACCCCTCCACTTT
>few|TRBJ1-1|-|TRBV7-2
CASSLGRGATEAFF
TGTGCCAGCAGCTTAGGCAGGGGAGCGACTGAAGCTTTCTTT
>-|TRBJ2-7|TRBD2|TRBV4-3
CASSQRASGSSYEQYF
TGCGCCAGCAGCCAACGAGCTAGCGGGAGCTCCTACGAGCAGTACTTC
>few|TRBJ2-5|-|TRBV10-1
CAGLIQETQYF
TGCGCCGGACTGATCCAAGAGACCCAGTACTTC
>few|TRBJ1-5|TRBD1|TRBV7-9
CASSSGQAYQPQHF
TGTGCCAGCAGCTCCGGACAGGCCTATCAGCCCCAGCATTTT
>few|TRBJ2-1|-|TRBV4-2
CASSHQTRNEQFF
TGTGCCAGCAGCCACCAGACTAGGAATGAGCAGTTCTTC
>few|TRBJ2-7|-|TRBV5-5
CASSAGQPHEQYF
TGTGCCAGCAGCGCCGGACAGCCACACGAGCAGTACTTC
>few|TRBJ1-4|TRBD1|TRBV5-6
CASSFGPRDRGHNEKLFF
TGTGCCAGCAGCTTCGGCCCCCGGGACAGGGGACATAATGAAAAACTGTTTTTT
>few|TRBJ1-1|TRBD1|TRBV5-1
CASSLSLTGWGNTEAFF
TGCGCCAGCAGCTTGTCCCTGACAGGGTGGGGGAACACTGAAGCTTTCTTT
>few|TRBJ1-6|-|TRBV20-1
CSAEGQSTGPLHF
TGCAGTGCTGAGGGACAATCAACGGGGCCCCTCCACTTT
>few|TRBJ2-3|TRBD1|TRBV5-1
CASSITTGGAGTDTQYF
TGCGCCAGCAGCATTACGACAGGGGGCGCCGGCACAGATACGCAGTATTTT
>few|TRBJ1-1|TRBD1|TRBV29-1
CSVVVQGVRPEAFF
TGCAGCGTCGTGGTTCAGGGGGTAAGGCCTGAAGCTTTCTTT
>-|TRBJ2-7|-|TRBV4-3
CASSHRVRGDEQYF
TGCGCCAGCAGCCATAGGGTCAGGGGTGACGAGCAGTACTTC
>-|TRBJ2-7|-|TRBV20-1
CSATRTVRDEQYF
TGCAGTGCTACTCGGACAGTAAGGGACGAGCAGTACTTC
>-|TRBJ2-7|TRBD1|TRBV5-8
CASSSRTGDREQYF
TGTGCCAGCAGCTCCCGGACAGGCGACCGGGAGCAGTACTTC
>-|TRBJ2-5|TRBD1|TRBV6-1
CASSDGTGVETQYF
TGTGCCAGCAGTGACGGGACAGGGGTTGAGACCCAGTACTTC
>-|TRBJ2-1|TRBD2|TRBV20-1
CSARDPAGGNNEQFF
TGCAGTGCTAGAGATCCAGCGGGGGGGAACAATGAGCAGTTCTTC
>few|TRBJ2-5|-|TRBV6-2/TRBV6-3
CASTQRETAETQYF
TGTGCCAGCACCCAGAGAGAGACGGCCGAGACCCAGTACTTC
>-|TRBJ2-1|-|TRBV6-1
CASSEIQEKEQFF
TGTGCCAGCAGTGAAATCCAGGAGAAGGAGCAGTTCTTC
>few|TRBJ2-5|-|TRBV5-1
CASSFPLEETQYF
TGCGCCAGCAGCTTTCCACTTGAGGAGACCCAGTACTTC
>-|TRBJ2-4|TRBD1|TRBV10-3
CAISEAPGQGTKNIQYF
TGTGCCATCAGTGAGGCGCCGGGACAGGGCACCAAAAACATTCAGTACTTC
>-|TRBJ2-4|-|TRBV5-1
CASSLEVTVAKNIQYF
TGCGCCAGCAGCTTGGAGGTGACAGTAGCCAAAAACATTCAGTACTTC
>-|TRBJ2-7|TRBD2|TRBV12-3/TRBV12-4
CASSGLAFHEQYF
TGTGCCAGCAGCGGACTAGCTTTCCACGAGCAGTACTTC
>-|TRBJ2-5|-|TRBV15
CATSRPDSETQYF
TGTGCCACCAGCAGACCCGACAGCGAGACCCAGTACTTC
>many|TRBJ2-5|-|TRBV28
CATRDMQETQYF
TGTGCCACCCGGGACATGCAGGAGACCCAGTACTTC
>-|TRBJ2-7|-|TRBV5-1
CASSPRGHSYEQYF
TGCGCCAGCAGCCCGCGCGGGCATTCCTACGAGCAGTACTTC
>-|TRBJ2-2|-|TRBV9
CASSVDSNTGELFF
TGTGCCAGCAGCGTAGATTCGAACACCGGGGAGCTGTTTTTT
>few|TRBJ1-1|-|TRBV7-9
CASGGVNTEAFF
TGTGCCAGCGGAGGGGTGAACACTGAAGCTTTCTTT
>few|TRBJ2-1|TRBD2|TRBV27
CASSFPGLAGHEQFF
TGTGCCAGCAGTTTTCCGGGACTAGCGGGGCATGAGCAGTTCTTC
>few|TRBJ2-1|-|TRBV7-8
CASSPKGSGYNEQFF
TGTGCCAGCAGCCCCAAAGGGTCGGGGTACAATGAGCAGTTCTTC
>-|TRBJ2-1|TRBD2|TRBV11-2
CASSLARLAGVGEQFF
TGTGCCAGCAGCTTAGCTCGACTAGCGGGAGTGGGTGAGCAGTTCTTC
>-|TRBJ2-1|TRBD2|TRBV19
CASSFRRSGLENEQFF
TGTGCCAGTAGTTTCCGCCGGTCGGGACTAGAAAATGAGCAGTTCTTC
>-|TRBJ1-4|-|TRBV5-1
CASSGGATNEKLFF
TGCGCCAGCAGCGGAGGAGCAACTAATGAAAAACTGTTTTTT
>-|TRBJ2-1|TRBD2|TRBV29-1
CSVTERGTSGENEQFF
TGCAGCGTTACGGAGCGCGGGACTAGCGGGGAGAATGAGCAGTTCTTC
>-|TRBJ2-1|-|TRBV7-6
CASSLRHPDNEQFF
TGTGCCAGCAGCTTGCGACACCCGGACAATGAGCAGTTCTTC
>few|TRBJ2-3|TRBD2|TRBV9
CASSVEAGGLDTQYF
TGTGCCAGCAGCGTAGAAGCGGGAGGATTAGATACGCAGTATTTT
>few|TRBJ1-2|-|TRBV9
CASSVVLGADGYTF
TGTGCCAGCAGCGTAGTGCTGGGGGCGGATGGCTACACCTTC
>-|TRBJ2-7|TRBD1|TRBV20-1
CSALRQGLDEQYF
TGCAGTGCTTTAAGACAGGGGTTGGACGAGCAGTACTTC
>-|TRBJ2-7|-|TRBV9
CASSVGGVNYEQYF
TGTGCCAGCAGCGTAGGAGGGGTCAACTACGAGCAGTACTTC
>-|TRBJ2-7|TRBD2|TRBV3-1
CASRAAGVRYEQYF
TGTGCCAGCAGGGCAGCGGGAGTACGCTACGAGCAGTACTTC
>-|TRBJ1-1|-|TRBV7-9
CASSEETRLAEAFF
TGTGCCAGCAGCGAAGAAACCAGGCTAGCTGAAGCTTTCTTT
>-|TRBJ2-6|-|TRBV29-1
CSVEPLSGANVLTF
TGCAGCGTTGAACCGCTCTCTGGGGCCAACGTCCTGACTTTC
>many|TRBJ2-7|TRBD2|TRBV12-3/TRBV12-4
CASSFSGRAYEQYF
TGTGCCAGCAGTTTTTCAGGGAGGGCCTACGAGCAGTACTTC
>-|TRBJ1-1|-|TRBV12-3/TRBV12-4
CASSLQGPPEAFF
TGTGCCAGCAGCTTACAAGGGCCTCCTGAAGCTTTCTTT
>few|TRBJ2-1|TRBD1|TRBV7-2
CASSHFGTGAYNEQFF
TGTGCCAGCAGTCATTTCGGGACAGGGGCCTACAATGAGCAGTTCTTC
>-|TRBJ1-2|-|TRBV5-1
CASGGGNYGYTF
TGCGCCAGCGGCGGGGGGAACTATGGCTACACCTTC
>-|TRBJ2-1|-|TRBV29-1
CSVHVAAQPGSYNEQFF
TGCAGCGTTCATGTGGCTGCCCAGCCGGGATCCTACAATGAGCAGTTCTTC